This entry lists 12 T cell receptor beta chains sequenced from one sample in a study of cytomegalovirus exposure and HLA in healthy donors. The PCR made use of 60 Vbeta and 13 Jbeta primers. Only in-frame clones appear in the TCRdb table, and some are missing; sequencing was by immunoSEQ multiplex PCR. The data contain under 200,000 clones, over 60% of them singletons. Sample: PBMCs. These receptors came from a man aged 45-65 years in good health and CMV-seropositive.

This clone was observed a handful of times. V and J are TRBV11-2 and TRBJ2-7; the D gene is possibly TRBD1 (6 bases). Trimming stripped 1 base from V and 7 bases from J, with 20 bases between. The CDR3 loop spans 16 amino acids. Germline-derived CDR1 and CDR2 are SGHAT and FQNNGV. The chain's CDR3 is CASSLVGGTVAREQYV. The CDR3 DNA sequence: TGTGCCAGCAGCTTAGTAGGGGGAACGGTCGCGAGGGAGCAGTACGTC.

This chain connects TRBV29-1 to TRBJ2-1; D uncertain. Deletions cut 3 bases from V and 9 bases from J, with 9 bases between. This CDR3 comprises 11 residues. CDR1 and CDR2 (germline): SQVTM, ANQGSEA. As DNA, the CDR3 is TGCAGCGTTGACAGGCCAAGTGAGCAGTTCTTC. This translates into CSVDRPSEQFF.

The gene calls are TRBV5-1 and TRBJ2-7, with a possible D match to TRBD2 (5 bases). In germline, CDR1 is SGHRS, CDR2 YFSETQ. This CDR3 has 13 residues. Trimming shortened V by 2 bases and J by 3 bases, and 9 bases separated the two germline ends. The CDR3 here is CASSFYSGYEQYF. In DNA, the CDR3 is TGCGCCAGCAGCTTCTACAGCGGCTACGAGCAGTACTTC. Based on the CDR3 plus reference TRBV5-1 and TRBJ2-7, the full variable domain is KAGVTQTPRYLIKTRGQQVTLSCSPISGHRSVSWYQQTPGQGLQFLFEYFSETQRNKGNFPGRFSGRQFSNSRSEMNVSTLELGDSALYLCASSFYSGYEQYFGPGTRLTVT.

This chain uses TRBV4-1 with TRBJ1-5; tentative D call: TRBD1 (6 bases). The CDR3 covers 16 residues. Germline V CDR1 and CDR2: MGHRA, YSYEKL. Trimming left V 4 bases short and J 4 bases short, with 17 bases between. This CDR3 reads CASSRRTQGSNQPQHF. CDR3 sequence (DNA): TGCGCCAGCAGCCGTAGGACACAGGGCTCAAATCAGCCCCAGCATTTT.

This clone has just a few counts. The J gene is TRBJ2-1, the V gene TRBV6-4; a possible D gene is TRBD2 (6 bases). CDR3 length equals 15 residues. Deletions cut 2 bases from V and 6 bases from J, with 14 bases between. Per germline, CDR1 MRHNA and CDR2 SNTAGT. CDR3 sequence reads: CASSDRQDGGNEQFF. The CDR3 coding sequence is TGTGCCAGCAGTGACCGGCAGGACGGGGGCAATGAGCAGTTCTTC.

This chain links TRBV7-2 with TRBJ2-1, with 8 bases that match TRBD2. Per the germline V gene, CDR1 is SGHTA and CDR2 is FQGNSA. The CDR3 sequence is 15 residues long. V was pared by 2 bases and J by 7 bases, with 7 bases of the junction left unmatched. CDR3 bases: TGTGCCAGCAGCTTATCGGGGGGGCGCCGGAATGAGCAGTTCTTC. Protein product: CASSLSGGRRNEQFF.

V gene TRBV27 combines with J gene TRBJ2-5; 10 bases fit TRBD2. The J call may be in error: the DNA end matches TRBJ2-7 better. Per germline, CDR1 MNHEY and CDR2 SMNVEV (reference sequence). The CDR3 spans 17 residues. CDR3 loop: CASSSLLRERGGVEQYF. The CDR3 DNA follows: TGTGCCAGCAGTTCCCTCCTTAGGGAGCGGGGGGGGGTCGAGCAGTACTTC.

The genes are TRBV15 and TRBJ2-1, with 13 bases aligning to TRBD2. The germline V gene has CDR1 LNHNV and CDR2 YYDKDF (reference sequence). This CDR3 spans 18 amino acids. The junction had 8 bases not matched to a gene; V was cut back by 2 bases and J by 4 bases. CDR3 loop: CATSRSRTSGGLYNEQFF. The DNA of the CDR3 is TGTGCCACCAGCAGATCGCGGACTAGCGGGGGACTATACAATGAGCAGTTCTTC.

This chain joins TRBV28 and TRBJ2-3; 11 bases align to TRBD2. Losses at the gene ends were 0 bases for V and 1 base for J; bases not matched to a gene: 12. The length of the CDR3 is 20 residues. Germline V CDR1 and CDR2: MDHEN, SYDVKM. This CDR3 is CASSLWLAGGTPPRTDTQYF. DNA of the CDR3: TGTGCCAGCAGTTTATGGCTAGCGGGGGGCACCCCACCGCGCACAGATACGCAGTATTTT.

The V call is TRBV6-1, the J call TRBJ1-2; D is ambiguous. The germline V gene encodes CDR1 MNHNS and CDR2 SASEGT. This CDR3 spans 13 amino acids. V was clipped by 1 base and J by 8 bases, with 11 bases between them. The CDR3 here is CASSEGALQGYTF. The CDR3 bases are TGTGCCAGCAGTGAAGGGGCCCTTCAAGGCTACACCTTC.

This chain joins TRBV19 and TRBJ1-4, with D uncertain. Germline CDR1 and CDR2: LNHDA and SQIVND (reference sequence). CDR3 length: 15 residues. V lost 3 bases and J lost 4, with 12 bases in between. Here the CDR3 DNA reads TGTGCCAGTAGTATGATGGCAACGGGTAATGAAAAACTGTTTTTT. Translation: CASSMMATGNEKLFF.

This clone was observed a handful of times. The chain carries TRBV15 and TRBJ1-2; maybe TRBD1 (6 bases). V was shortened by 5 bases and J by 7 bases, with 14 bases between the two germline ends. The germline V gene has CDR1 LNHNV and CDR2 YYDKDF (reference sequence). This CDR3 region has 13 residues. CDR3 DNA: TGTGCCACCAGCGCACCAGGGGTGGGTGGCTACACCTTC. It specifies CATSAPGVGGYTF. The whole variable domain, filled in from reference TRBV15 and TRBJ1-2, reads DAMVIQNPRYQVTQFGKPVTLSCSQTLNHNVMYWYQQKSSQAPKLLFHYYDKDFNNEADTPDNFQSRRPNTSFCFLDIRSPGLGDTAMYLCATSAPGVGGYTFGSGTRLTVV.